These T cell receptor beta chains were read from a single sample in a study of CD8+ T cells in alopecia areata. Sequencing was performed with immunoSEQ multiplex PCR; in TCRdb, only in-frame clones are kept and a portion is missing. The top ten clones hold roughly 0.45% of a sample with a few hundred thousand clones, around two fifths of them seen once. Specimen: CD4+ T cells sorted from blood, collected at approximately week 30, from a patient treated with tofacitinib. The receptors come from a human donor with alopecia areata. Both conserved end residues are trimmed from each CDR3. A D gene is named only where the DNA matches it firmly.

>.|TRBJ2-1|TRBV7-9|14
ASSLAGGRSYNEQF
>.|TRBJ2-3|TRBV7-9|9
ASGERDTQY
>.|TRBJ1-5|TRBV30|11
AYRRGSNQPQH
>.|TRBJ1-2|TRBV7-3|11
ASSLFGGGGYT
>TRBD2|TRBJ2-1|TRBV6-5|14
ASSLLGTSGRVPSF
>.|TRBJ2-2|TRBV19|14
ASPDCLSGPNGELF
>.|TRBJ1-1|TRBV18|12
ASSPPQVGTEAF
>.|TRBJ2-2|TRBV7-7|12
ASSLEGFTGELF
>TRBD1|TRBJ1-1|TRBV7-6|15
ASSLLSPGQGNTEAF
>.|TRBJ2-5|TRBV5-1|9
ASSTEETQY
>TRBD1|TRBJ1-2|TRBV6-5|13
ASGIMGTGIYGYT
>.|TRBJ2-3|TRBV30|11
AWSAIGSSTQY
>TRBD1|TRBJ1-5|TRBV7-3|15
ASSLALGRGHNQPQH
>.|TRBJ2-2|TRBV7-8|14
ASSLAHQAYTGELF
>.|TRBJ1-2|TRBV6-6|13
ASTTFAGISYGYT
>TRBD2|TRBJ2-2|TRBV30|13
AWKGLAGGTGELF
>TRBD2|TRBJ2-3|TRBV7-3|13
ASSQTSGSTDTQY
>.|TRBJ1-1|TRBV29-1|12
SAKRTAINTEAF
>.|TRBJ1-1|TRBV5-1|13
ASSLAGVQNTEAF
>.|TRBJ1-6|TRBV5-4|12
ASRLLGGDSPLH
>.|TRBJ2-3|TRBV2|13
ASSEQMLSTDTQY
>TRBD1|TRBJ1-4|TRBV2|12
ASSGQGAGEKLF
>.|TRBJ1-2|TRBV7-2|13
ASSLESQVSYGYT
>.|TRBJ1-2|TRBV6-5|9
ASGTVYGYT
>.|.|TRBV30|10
AWSVYGYEQY
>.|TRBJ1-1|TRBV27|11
ASSSDSAGKAF
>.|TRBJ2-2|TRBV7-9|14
ASSLLSGVNTGELF
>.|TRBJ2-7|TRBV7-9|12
ASSLRQESYEQY
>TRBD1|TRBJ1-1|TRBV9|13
ASSVGGQANTEAF
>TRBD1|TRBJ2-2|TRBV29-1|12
SVVDRPHTGELF
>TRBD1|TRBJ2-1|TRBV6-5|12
ASSYRTGRNEQF
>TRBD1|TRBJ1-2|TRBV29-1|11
SVRDRDNYGYT
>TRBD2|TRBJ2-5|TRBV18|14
ASSPYLAGGQETQY
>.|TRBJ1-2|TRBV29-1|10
SVVRANYGYT
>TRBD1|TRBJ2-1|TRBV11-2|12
ASSPRDRDNEQF
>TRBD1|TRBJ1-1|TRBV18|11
ASSLTGDTEAF
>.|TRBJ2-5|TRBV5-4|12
ASSPALAGETQY
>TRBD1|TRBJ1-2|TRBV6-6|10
ASRDSSYGYT
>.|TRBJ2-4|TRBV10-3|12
AISDPGLTGIQY
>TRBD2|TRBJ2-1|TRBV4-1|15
ASSPGLAGSSYNEQF
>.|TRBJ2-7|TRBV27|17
ASSPLRAARGAMTGEQY
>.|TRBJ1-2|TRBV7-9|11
ASSFTAVYGYT
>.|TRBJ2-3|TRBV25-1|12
ATAGSGGTDTQY
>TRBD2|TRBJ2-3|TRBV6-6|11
ASMGSGTHTQY
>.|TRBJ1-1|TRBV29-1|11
SGGEEVYTEAF
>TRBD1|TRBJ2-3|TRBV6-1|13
ASRRTGTSTDTQY
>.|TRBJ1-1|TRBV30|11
AWSVKGSAEAF
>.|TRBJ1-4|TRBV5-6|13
ASSYPGDANEKLF